The clone carrying this TCR beta chain was seen only once. The sample comes from a study of blood T cell repertoires in COVID-19. V shed 6 bases and J 2 bases; nucleotides not matched to a gene: 5. The CDR3 length is 15 residues. Per germline, CDR1 WNHNN and CDR2 SYGVQD (reference sequence). TCRdb keeps only in-frame clones here, not all; method: immunoSEQ multiplex PCR. The sample has 250,000 or so clones, roughly nine tenths seen once. Material: peripheral blood. The gene calls are TRBV10-1 and TRBJ2-3; 10 positions agree with TRBD1. The TCR sequence derives from a woman aged 40 to 50 who had recovered from COVID-19. CDR3 sequence reads: CASRAGQGTTDTQYF. Here the CDR3 DNA reads TGCGCCAGCAGGGCGGGACAGGGGACCACAGATACGCAGTATTTT.